The clone carrying this T cell receptor (beta chain) occurred a few times. Its antigen is unidentified. The TCR beta library used iRepertoire HTBI primers with Arm-PCR amplification of CDR3. TCRdb redid the calling of the multiplex PCR reads with MiXCR, one entry per CDR3 protein. The table includes about 400,000 distinct CDR3 sequences, 15% to 20% detected once. This specimen comes from a study of regulatory T cells in long-lasting Graves disease. Study-level points and caveats: Peripheral blood alone, not thyroid tissue, underwent study.

Time point described: newly diagnosed GD, antithyroid drugs for less than 3 months. PBMC-extracted RNA yielded the TCR library. The same sample was also used in a study of T cells in Graves' hyperthyroidism and ophthalmopathy.

The receptor comes from a woman aged 18-29 years with Graves disease. The sequencing here drew on peripheral blood mononuclear cells (PBMCs), taken at new diagnosis, from a patient treated with antithyroid drugs.

Here the CDR3 reads CATSDVGNTGELFF. CDR3 coding DNA: TGTGCCACCAGTGATGTCGGGAACACCGGGGAGCTGTTTTTT. This rearrangement joins TRBV24-1 to TRBJ2-2, with unresolved D. Trimming removed 3 bases from V and 1 base from J, with 5 bases in between. This CDR3 spans 14 amino acids. CDR1 KGHDR and CDR2 SFDVKD come from the germline V gene.